Shown below are 30 T cell receptor beta chains from a single sample sequenced in a study of T cell responses to AZD1222 COVID-19 vaccine. Repertoires were generated with immunoSEQ multiplex PCR, while TCRdb's copy carries only in-frame clones and drops some. This table holds around 150,000 clones, more than 70% found once. Sequenced here: peripheral blood, sampled on day 0 of AZD1222 vaccination. These receptors all come from an adult in good health.

The rearrangement uses TRBV7-9 and TRBJ2-7, with D possibly matching TRBD1 (5 bases). This CDR3 is built from 11 residues. V was pared by 6 bases and J by 7 bases, with 10 bases between. Germline CDR1 SEHNR, CDR2 FQNEAQ (reference sequence). The CDR3 region is CASSFKGEQYF. The CDR3 DNA is TGTGCCAGCAGTTTTAAGGGGGAGCAGTACTTC.

The chain employs TRBV2 and TRBJ1-5; tentatively, D is TRBD1 (6 bases). The CDR3 totals 13 residues. Germline values: CDR1 SNHLY, CDR2 FYNNEI. V lost 4 bases and J 6 bases, leaving 10 bases between the germline ends. The CDR3 DNA follows: TGTGCCAGCAGTGGGGGGGCTGGTCAGCCCCAGCATTTT. Its translation is CASSGGAGQPQHF. Complete variable domain (other parts from reference TRBV2 and TRBJ1-5): EPEVTQTPSHQVTQMGQEVILRCVPISNHLYFYWYRQILGQKVEFLVSFYNNEISEKSEIFDDQFSVERPDGSNFTLKIRSTKLEDSAMYFCASSGGAGQPQHFGDGTRLSIL.

The V and J genes are TRBV3-1 (or the pseudogene TRBV3-2) and TRBJ2-2; possible D gene TRBD1, 5 bases. The V end lost 1 base, the J end lost 0 bases, and 15 bases lay between the germline ends. Germline V lookup: CDR1 LGHDT, CDR2 YNNKEL (reference sequence). This CDR3 is built from 18 residues. The CDR3, as DNA: TGTGCCAGCAGCCAAGCCGTGGTGAAGGGGCCGAACACCGGGGAGCTGTTTTTT. Residues: CASSQAVVKGPNTGELFF.

The chain combines TRBV6-5 with TRBJ1-5; D call uncertain. Germline CDR1 MNHEY, CDR2 SVGAGI. Trimming shortened V by 7 bases and J by 3 bases, and 7 bases separated the two germline ends. This CDR3 contains 12 residues. The CDR3 sequence: CASNPPNQPQHF. CDR3 nucleotide sequence: TGTGCCAGCAACCCCCCCAATCAGCCCCAGCATTTT.

This chain connects TRBV10-3 to TRBJ1-1, with TRBD1 matching 8 bases. The CDR3 sequence is 14 residues long. Germline assignment: CDR1 ENHRY and CDR2 SYGVKD. V was clipped by 6 bases and J by 5 bases; unmatched bases: 8. The CDR3 sequence is CAIRDGQGKTEAFF. CDR3 DNA: TGTGCCATCAGGGATGGACAGGGAAAGACTGAAGCTTTCTTT.

J is TRBJ1-2 and V is TRBV30; D is perhaps TRBD1 (5 bases). V was shortened by 1 base and J by 6 bases, with 15 bases between the two germline ends. Germline CDR1 and CDR2: GTSNPN and SVGIG (reference sequence). CDR3 length: 14 residues. The CDR3 nucleotides read TGTGCCTGGAGTGCGGGGCAGGGAGGTGATGGCTACACCTTC. Translating gives CAWSAGQGGDGYTF.

The chain has TRBV7-9 and TRBJ2-5, with TRBD2 as a possible D gene (5 bases). This CDR3 has 17 amino acids. Between the trimmed V and J ends, which lost 5 bases and 0 bases, there was a span of 19 bases. CDR1 and CDR2 (germline): SEHNR, FQNEAQ (reference sequence). CDR3 residues: CASSPLRGREHQETQYF. The CDR3, as DNA: TGTGCCAGCAGCCCTTTACGGGGAAGGGAACACCAAGAGACCCAGTACTTC.

The chain links TRBV29-1 to TRBJ1-4, with D maybe TRBD1 (6 bases). The ends were cut back, 6 bases at V and 4 bases at J, with 27 bases in the middle. Germline lookup yields CDR1 SQVTM and CDR2 ANQGSEA. The CDR3 runs to 18 residues. CDR3 protein: CSVKTYPGQEPDNEKLFF. DNA for the CDR3: TGCAGCGTCAAGACTTATCCGGGACAAGAACCGGATAATGAAAAACTGTTTTTT.

The CDR3 DNA reads TGTGCCAGCAGCCCCTTGGGCTCTGGAAACACCATATATTTT. This translates into CASSPLGSGNTIYF. The chain employs TRBV9 and TRBJ1-3; D is unresolved. V was trimmed by 4 bases and J by 0 bases, leaving 8 bases between them. The CDR3 covers 14 residues. The germline CDR1 and CDR2 sequences are SGDLS and YYNGEE.

This sequence joins TRBV7-6 and TRBJ2-5, with 7 bases matching TRBD1. The germline V gene has CDR1 SGHVS and CDR2 FNYEAQ. Trimming took 4 bases from V and 1 from J; bases not matched to a gene: 6. CDR3 size: 15 residues. CDR3 nucleotides: TGTGCCAGCAGCTCCACGGGACAGTCCCAAGAGACCCAGTACTTC. It specifies CASSSTGQSQETQYF. The entire variable domain, with the rest obtained from reference TRBV7-6 and TRBJ2-5, is as follows: GAGVSQSPRYKVTKRGQDVALRCDPISGHVSLYWYRQALGQGPEFLTYFNYEAQQDKSGLPNDRFSAERPEGSISTLTIQRTEQRDSAMYRCASSSTGQSQETQYFGPGTRLLVL.

The J gene is TRBJ1-2, the V gene TRBV28; D may be TRBD1 (5 bases). The germline V and J ends were trimmed by 4 bases and 6 bases, with 15 bases remaining between them. Germline V gene lookup returns CDR1 MDHEN and CDR2 SYDVKM. The CDR3 runs 14 residues. The CDR3 DNA is TGTGCCAGCAGTTCCGGGGGTCCACGGGATGGCTACACCTTC. Encoded protein: CASSSGGPRDGYTF.

This chain joins TRBV28 and TRBJ2-7, with 7 nucleotides matching TRBD2. The germline CDR1 and CDR2 sequences are MDHEN and SYDVKM. The J segment lost 0 bases and the V segment lost 7 bases, leaving 9 bases of the junction unmatched. The CDR3 is made up of 15 amino acids. CDR3 DNA: TGTGCCAGCACGTGGGTGGGCGGGGGCTCCTACGAGCAGTACTTC. Residues: CASTWVGGGSYEQYF.

V gene TRBV11-1 combines with J gene TRBJ2-7; D unresolved. The CDR3 covers 14 residues. Deletions cut 0 bases from V and 2 bases from J, with 8 bases between. Germline V gives CDR1 SGHAT, CDR2 FQDESV (reference sequence). CDR3 bases: TGTGCCAGCAGCTTAGCGGCGGAGACCTACGAGCAGTACTTC. Amino acid sequence: CASSLAAETYEQYF.

The gene calls are TRBV6-5 and TRBJ1-1, with D maybe TRBD1 (5 bases). Trimming stripped 1 base from V and 1 base from J, with 7 bases between. CDR3 length: 14 amino acids. The germline V gene has CDR1 MNHEY and CDR2 SVGAGI. DNA for the CDR3: TGTGCCAGCAGTTACTGGGACGGGAACACTGAAGCTTTCTTT. It is translated as CASSYWDGNTEAFF.

The chain has TRBV28 and TRBJ1-5; D is unclear. The V and J ends lost 2 bases and 0 bases respectively, with 5 bases between them. The CDR3 has 14 amino acids. Germline lookup yields CDR1 MDHEN and CDR2 SYDVKM. CDR3 nucleotide sequence: TGTGCCAGCAGTTTACAACTTAGCAATCAGCCCCAGCATTTT. It encodes CASSLQLSNQPQHF.

The genes are TRBV7-9 and TRBJ2-5; no reliable D call. Germline CDR1 SEHNR, CDR2 FQNEAQ (reference sequence). The CDR3 extends over 15 amino acids. V gave up 1 base and J gave up 4 bases, with 13 bases separating them. Here the CDR3 reads CASSLEVNWVETQYF. The DNA for the CDR3 is TGTGCCAGCAGCTTAGAGGTGAACTGGGTAGAGACCCAGTACTTC.

This clone was seen a single time. This rearrangement joins TRBV5-1 to TRBJ2-2; TRBD2 matches at 8 bases. Germline CDR1 SGHRS, CDR2 YFSETQ. The V segment lost 6 bases and the J segment 8 bases; nucleotides outside the gene matches: 12. The CDR3 length is 15 residues. The chain's CDR3 is CASKSPGGPSGELFF. CDR3 DNA: TGCGCCAGCAAGAGCCCGGGAGGGCCTAGTGGGGAGCTGTTTTTT. The entire variable domain, with the rest obtained from reference TRBV5-1 and TRBJ2-2, is as follows: KAGVTQTPRYLIKTRGQQVTLSCSPISGHRSVSWYQQTPGQGLQFLFEYFSETQRNKGNFPGRFSGRQFSNSRSEMNVSTLELGDSALYLCASKSPGGPSGELFFGEGSRLTVL.

The chain employs TRBV7-2 and TRBJ2-2; no reliable D call. CDR3 size: 13 residues. V gave up 3 bases and J gave up 8 bases, with 10 bases separating them. The germline gives CDR1 SGHTA, CDR2 FQGNSA. CDR3 DNA sequence: TGTGCCAGCAGCTTTTTTGGCAGGGGGGAGCTGTTTTTT. It translates to CASSFFGRGELFF.

The chain employs TRBV5-1 and TRBJ1-1; possibly TRBD1 for D (6 bases). The V end was cut by 3 bases, the J end by 1 base, with 10 bases between. The CDR3 loop spans 14 amino acids. Germline CDR1 SGHRS, CDR2 YFSETQ. The CDR3 region has the DNA TGCGCCAGCAGCTCCATACAGGGGAACACTGAAGCTTTCTTT. It specifies CASSSIQGNTEAFF.

The chain links TRBV6-5 to TRBJ1-6; TRBD1 aligns across 8 bases. The J segment lost 9 bases and the V segment lost 2 bases, leaving 9 bases of the junction unmatched. The CDR3 is 16 residues long. Looked up from germline, CDR1 is MNHEY and CDR2 is SVGAGI. The CDR3 DNA follows: TGTGCCAGCAGTTACCAGGGGGCGCGGAGTGGTTCACCCCTCCACTTT. Encoded protein: CASSYQGARSGSPLHF.

This chain connects TRBV24-1 to TRBJ2-1; D ambiguous. V was cut by 0 bases and J by 8 bases, with 4 bases left in between. CDR1 and CDR2 (germline): KGHDR, SFDVKD. This CDR3 is built from 12 residues. This CDR3 is CATSDLTDEQFF. DNA of the CDR3: TGTGCCACCAGTGATTTGACGGATGAGCAGTTCTTC.

The chain links TRBV9 to TRBJ1-2; possibly TRBD1 for D (5 bases). Per the germline V gene, CDR1 is SGDLS and CDR2 is YYNGEE. The CDR3 spans 14 residues. V dropped 4 bases and J dropped 5 bases, with 15 bases sitting between them. The CDR3 coding sequence is TGTGCCAGCAGCAGCCAGGGTATTCGGTATGGCTACACCTTC. Encoded protein: CASSSQGIRYGYTF.

The V and J genes are TRBV11-2 and TRBJ1-1, with 7 bases lining up with TRBD1. The CDR3 has 15 residues. Trimming took 4 bases from V and 4 from J; bases not matched to a gene: 9. CDR1 is SGHAT, CDR2 FQNNGV, per germline. CDR3 loop: CASSSIQGIGTEAFF. The DNA for the CDR3 is TGTGCCAGCAGCTCCATACAGGGGATCGGCACTGAAGCTTTCTTT.

J is TRBJ2-1 and V is TRBV20-1, with D possibly called TRBD1 or TRBD2 (6 bases each). The CDR3 runs 13 residues. Trimming took off 3 bases at V and 8 bases at J, with 14 bases between the two ends. Looked up from germline, CDR1 is DFQATT and CDR2 is SNEGSKA (reference sequence). The CDR3, as DNA: TGCAGTGCTAGTCGTCAGGGGAGGCATGAGCAGTTCTTC. Translation gives CSASRQGRHEQFF.

The gene calls are TRBV7-6 and TRBJ2-2; D gene uncertain. V was clipped by 5 bases and J by 13 bases, with 8 bases between them. Germline V CDR1 and CDR2: SGHVS, FNYEAQ. The CDR3 spans 10 residues. CDR3 sequence reads: CASSITPLFF. In DNA, the CDR3 is TGTGCCAGCAGCATCACCCCGCTGTTTTTT.

There are a few counts of this clone. The sample has other DNA sequences that encode this CDR3 too. The chain recombines TRBV28 with TRBJ1-3; D is ambiguous. This CDR3 region has 15 residues. Trimming left V 1 base short and J 0 bases short, with 7 bases between. Germline V gene sequence: CDR1 MDHEN, CDR2 SYDVKM. The CDR3: CASSLLKGSGNTIYF. As DNA, the CDR3 is TGTGCCAGCAGTTTATTGAAGGGCTCTGGAAACACCATATATTTT. Using reference TRBV28 and TRBJ1-3 for the parts outside the CDR3, the full variable domain is DVKVTQSSRYLVKRTGEKVFLECVQDMDHENMFWYRQDPGLGLRLIYFSYDVKMKEKGDIPEGYSVSREKKERFSLILESASTNQTSMYLCASSLLKGSGNTIYFGEGSWLTVV.

For the CDR3, the DNA is TGTGCCAGCAGCCCGCGACTAGATGTCGTACCCGGGGAGCTGTTTTTT. Its protein product is CASSPRLDVVPGELFF. This chain links TRBV9 with TRBJ2-2, with D maybe TRBD2 (6 bases). CDR1 and CDR2 from the germline V gene are SGDLS and YYNGEE. CDR3 length: 16 residues. V was pared by 4 bases and J by 6 bases, with 19 bases between.

V and J are TRBV3-1 (or the pseudogene TRBV3-2) and TRBJ2-2, with D possibly matching TRBD1 (5 bases). With 1 base removed from V and 7 bases from J, the gap between germline ends came to 10 bases. Germline loops: CDR1 LGHDT, CDR2 YNNKEL (reference sequence). There are 14 residues in the CDR3. The CDR3 here is CASSQVGAGGELFF. The CDR3 DNA follows: TGTGCCAGCAGCCAAGTAGGGGCTGGCGGGGAGCTGTTTTTT.

The chain recombines TRBV4-1 with TRBJ1-4, with D perhaps matching TRBD1 (5 bases). In germline, CDR1 is MGHRA, CDR2 YSYEKL. The CDR3 consists of 13 residues. The ends were cut back, 5 bases at V and 8 bases at J, with 12 bases in the middle. The CDR3 DNA follows: TGCGCCAGCAGCGGGACTCTTGGGGAAAAACTGTTTTTT. Translated, it gives CASSGTLGEKLFF.

This chain connects TRBV6-4 to TRBJ2-1, with D possibly matching TRBD1 (6 bases). Looked up from germline, CDR1 is MRHNA and CDR2 is SNTAGT. The CDR3 totals 15 residues. The V gene lost 6 bases and the J gene lost 4 bases, with 16 bases spanning the gap. CDR3 in DNA: TGTGCCAGCAGCGAATCCGGGACACCGTACAATGAGCAGTTCTTC. This codes for CASSESGTPYNEQFF.